This T cell receptor (beta chain) was identified in a study of a mutant IDH1 vaccine in newly diagnosed glioma. Per the germline V gene, CDR1 is SGDLS and CDR2 is YYNGEE. V gave up 3 bases and J gave up 5 bases, with 9 bases separating them. The CDR3 totals 13 residues. Only in-frame clones appear in the TCRdb table, and some are missing; sequencing was by immunoSEQ multiplex PCR. The table records roughly 41,000 clones, approximately 78% of them present only once. Time point denoted: baseline, week 1 (first vaccination visit). Treatment of the sample: pre-vaccination baseline after standard-of-care therapy.

The chain is built from TRBV9 and TRBJ2-1; D is unclear. The sequence came from a man aged 35-49 years with glioma. Some clones in this sample may be carry-over from other donors' samples. Sequences were derived from PBMCs, sampled from a glioma patient treated with radiotherapy, temozolomide or both. CDR3 bases: TGTGCCAGCAGCGCCCTTAGGGACAATGAGCAGTTCTTC. It yields the protein CASSALRDNEQFF. The whole variable domain, filled in from reference TRBV9 and TRBJ2-1, reads DSGVTQTPKHLITATGQRVTLRCSPRSGDLSVYWYQQSLDQGLQFLIQYYNGEERAKGNILERFSAQQFPDLHSELNLSSLELGDSALYFCASSALRDNEQFFGPGTRLTVL.